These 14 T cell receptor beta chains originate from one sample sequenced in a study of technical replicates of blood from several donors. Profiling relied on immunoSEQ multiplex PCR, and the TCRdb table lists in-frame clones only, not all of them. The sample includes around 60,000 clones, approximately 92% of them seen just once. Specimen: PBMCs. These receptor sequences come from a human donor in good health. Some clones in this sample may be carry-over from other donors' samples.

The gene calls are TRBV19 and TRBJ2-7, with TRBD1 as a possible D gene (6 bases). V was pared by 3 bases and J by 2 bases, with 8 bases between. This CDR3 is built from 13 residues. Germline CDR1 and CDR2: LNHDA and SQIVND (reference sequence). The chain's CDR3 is CASSIDRTYEQYF. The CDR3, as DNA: TGTGCCAGTAGTATCGACAGGACCTACGAGCAGTACTTC. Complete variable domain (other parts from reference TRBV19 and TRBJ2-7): DGGITQSPKYLFRKEGQNVTLSCEQNLNHDAMYWYRQDPGQGLRLIYYSQIVNDFQKGDIAEGYSVSREKKESFPLTVTSAQKNPTAFYLCASSIDRTYEQYFGPGTRLTVT.

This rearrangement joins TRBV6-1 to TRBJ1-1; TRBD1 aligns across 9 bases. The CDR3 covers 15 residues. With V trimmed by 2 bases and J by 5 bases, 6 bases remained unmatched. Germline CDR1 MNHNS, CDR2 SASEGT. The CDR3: CASSESGQGRTEAFF. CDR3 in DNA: TGTGCCAGCAGTGAATCGGGACAGGGTCGGACTGAAGCTTTCTTT.

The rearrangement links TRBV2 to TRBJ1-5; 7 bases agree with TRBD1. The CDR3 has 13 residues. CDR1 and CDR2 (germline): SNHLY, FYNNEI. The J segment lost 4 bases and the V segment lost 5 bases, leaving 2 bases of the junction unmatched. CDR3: CASSSDRNQPQHF. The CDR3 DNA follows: TGTGCCAGCAGTTCGGACAGGAATCAGCCCCAGCATTTT.

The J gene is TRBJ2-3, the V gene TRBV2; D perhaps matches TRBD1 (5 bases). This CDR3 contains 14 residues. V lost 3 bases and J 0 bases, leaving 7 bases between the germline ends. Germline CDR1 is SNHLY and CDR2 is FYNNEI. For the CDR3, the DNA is TGTGCCAGCAGTGAGGACACCAGCACAGATACGCAGTATTTT. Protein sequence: CASSEDTSTDTQYF.

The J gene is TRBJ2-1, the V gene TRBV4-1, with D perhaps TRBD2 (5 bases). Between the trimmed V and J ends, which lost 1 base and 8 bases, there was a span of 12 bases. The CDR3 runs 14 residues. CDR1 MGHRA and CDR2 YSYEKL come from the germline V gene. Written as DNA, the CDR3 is TGCGCCAGCAGCCAAGTTGCTGAAGCGGATGAGCAGTTCTTC. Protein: CASSQVAEADEQFF.

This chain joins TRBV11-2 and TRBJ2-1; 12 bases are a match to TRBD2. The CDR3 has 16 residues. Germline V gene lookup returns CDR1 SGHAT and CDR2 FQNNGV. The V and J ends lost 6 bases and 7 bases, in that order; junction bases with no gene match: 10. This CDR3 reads CASRKATSGGRNEQFF. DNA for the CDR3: TGTGCCAGCAGAAAAGCGACTAGCGGGGGCCGGAATGAGCAGTTCTTC.

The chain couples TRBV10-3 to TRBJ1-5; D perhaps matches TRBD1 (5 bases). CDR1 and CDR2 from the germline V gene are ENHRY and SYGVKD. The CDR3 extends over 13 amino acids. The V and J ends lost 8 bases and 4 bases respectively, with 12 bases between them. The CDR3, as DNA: TGTGCCATCCGATGGGGGGAGAATCAGCCCCAGCATTTT. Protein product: CAIRWGENQPQHF.

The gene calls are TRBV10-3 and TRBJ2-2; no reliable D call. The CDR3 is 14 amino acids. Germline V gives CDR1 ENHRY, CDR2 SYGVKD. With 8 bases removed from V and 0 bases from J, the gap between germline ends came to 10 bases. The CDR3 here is CAIDGGSNTGELFF. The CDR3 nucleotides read TGTGCCATCGATGGCGGTTCGAACACCGGGGAGCTGTTTTTT.

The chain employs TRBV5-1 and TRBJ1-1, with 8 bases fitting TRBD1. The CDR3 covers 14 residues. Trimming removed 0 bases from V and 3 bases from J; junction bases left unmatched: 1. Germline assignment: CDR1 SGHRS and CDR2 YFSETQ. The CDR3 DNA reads TGCGCCAGCAGCTTGGGACAGGGGCACACTGAAGCTTTCTTT. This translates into CASSLGQGHTEAFF.

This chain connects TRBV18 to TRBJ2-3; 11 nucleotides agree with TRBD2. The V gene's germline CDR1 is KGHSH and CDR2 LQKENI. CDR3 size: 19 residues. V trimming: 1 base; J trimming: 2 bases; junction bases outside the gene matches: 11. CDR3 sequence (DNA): TGTGCCAGCTCACCACGGATACCGGGACTAGCGGCCTCCACAGATACGCAGTATTTT. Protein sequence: CASSPRIPGLAASTDTQYF.

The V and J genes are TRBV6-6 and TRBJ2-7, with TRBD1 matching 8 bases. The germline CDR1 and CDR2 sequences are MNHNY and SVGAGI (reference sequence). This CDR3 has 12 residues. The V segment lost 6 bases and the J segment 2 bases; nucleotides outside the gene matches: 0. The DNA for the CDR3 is TGTGCCAGCAGGACAGGGGCCTACGAGCAGTACTTC. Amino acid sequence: CASRTGAYEQYF.

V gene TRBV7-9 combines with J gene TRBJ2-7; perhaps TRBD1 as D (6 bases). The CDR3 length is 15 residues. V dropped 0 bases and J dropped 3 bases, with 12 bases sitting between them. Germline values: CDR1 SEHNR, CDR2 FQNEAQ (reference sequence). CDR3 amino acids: CASSLATGPFYEQYF. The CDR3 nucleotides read TGTGCCAGCAGCTTAGCCACAGGGCCATTCTACGAGCAGTACTTC.

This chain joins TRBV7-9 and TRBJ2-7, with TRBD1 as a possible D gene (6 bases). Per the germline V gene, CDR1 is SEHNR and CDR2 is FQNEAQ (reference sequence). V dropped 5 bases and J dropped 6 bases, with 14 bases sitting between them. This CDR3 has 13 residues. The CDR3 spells CASSPTGFREQYF. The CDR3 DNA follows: TGTGCCAGCAGCCCTACAGGGTTTCGCGAGCAGTACTTC.

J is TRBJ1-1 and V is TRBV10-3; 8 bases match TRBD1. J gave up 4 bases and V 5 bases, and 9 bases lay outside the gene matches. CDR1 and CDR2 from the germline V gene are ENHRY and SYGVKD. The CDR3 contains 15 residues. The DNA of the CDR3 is TGTGCCATCAGTATGGACAGGGCGGTGATCACTGAAGCTTTCTTT. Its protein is CAISMDRAVITEAFF.